What follows is one T cell receptor beta chain and its context. The V gene's germline CDR1 is SGDLS and CDR2 YYNGEE. The CDR3 has 14 amino acids. The germline V and J ends were trimmed by 2 bases and 1 base, with 9 bases remaining between them. TCRdb reprocessed the RACE reads via MiXCR and lists one record per CDR3 protein. The sample holds around 250,000 distinct CDR3 sequences, about 9% seen once. The sample is drawn from a study of human T cells and chemical hapten exposure. The time point was: pre-sensitization, week 0. The treatment denotes: therapeutic diphenylcyclopropenone sensitization with weekly scalp DPC. The study enrolled 18 to 70-year-old alopecia patients suitable for DPC.

The sequences come from whole blood, collected in connection with sensitization to the hapten diphenylcyclopropenone (DPC). The clonotype originates from a woman aged 40 to 50 with alopecia areata. Some clones in this sample may be carry-over from other donors' samples. The chain carries TRBV9 and TRBJ1-2, with a weak D call TRBD1 (5 bases). The CDR3 protein is CASSVRDSNYGYTF. The CDR3 region has the DNA TGTGCCAGCAGCGTCAGAGACAGTAACTATGGCTACACCTTC.